Listed below are T cell receptor beta chains from one sample, sequenced in a study of human T cells and chemical hapten exposure. In TCRdb, the RACE reads were re-called with MiXCR into one record per CDR3 protein. The sample has around 47,000 distinct CDR3 sequences; roughly 3.5% are singletons. Input material: whole blood. The origin of the receptors is a human donor in good health. Some clones in this sample may be carry-over from other donors' samples. Both conserved end residues are part of each CDR3.

V	J	CDR3
TRBV4-1	TRBJ2-3	CASSPGPGLDTFTQYF
TRBV5-6	TRBJ2-3	CASSLSGDRYTDTQYF
TRBV4-1	TRBJ1-5	CASSQQRIFDPNQPQHF
TRBV7-9	TRBJ2-1	CASSFVPGLQSNEQFF
TRBV7-6	TRBJ2-3	CASSRGLPSTDTQYF
TRBV28	TRBJ1-1	CASSFYRNTEAFF
TRBV10-1	TRBJ1-1	CASSATGANTEAFF
TRBV28	TRBJ2-7	CASSFRGPGEQYF
TRBV7-3	TRBJ1-6	CASSLTPGTEGSPLHF
TRBV30	TRBJ2-7	CAWSSGLAGESEQYF
TRBV15	TRBJ1-3	CATSRDDGNTIYF
TRBV28	TRBJ1-2	CASTTGRGLYGYTF
TRBV12-3/TRBV12-4	TRBJ2-7	CASSPTSGRAWEQYF
TRBV30	TRBJ2-2	CAWDRENTGELFF
TRBV18	TRBJ1-1	CASSPVPAFTTEAFF
TRBV24-1	TRBJ1-5	CATSEGQDDQPQHF
TRBV5-1	TRBJ2-7	CASSLETGVNYEQYF
TRBV5-1	TRBJ1-1	CASRSSGVAGAAGGTEAFF
TRBV20-1	TRBJ2-7	CSASLVEAYEQYF
TRBV20-1	TRBJ1-3	CSASLGGAFGGNTIYF
TRBV6-2/TRBV6-3	TRBJ2-1	CASSSGPSGREYNEQFF
TRBV29-1	TRBJ2-2	CSVSTDRGSRHTGELFF
TRBV7-2	TRBJ2-3	CASSLGIDWAQDTQYF
TRBV12-3/TRBV12-4	TRBJ2-2	CASREYTGELFF
TRBV12-3/TRBV12-4	TRBJ1-1	CASSWLAGGQADTEAFF
TRBV12-3/TRBV12-4	TRBJ1-1	CASRSRDRALIKNTEAFF
TRBV5-1	TRBJ2-1	CASSATSVSYNEQFF
TRBV15	TRBJ2-3	CATSPGGIAPDTQYF
TRBV20-1	TRBJ1-5	CSARPGRGVGSQHF
TRBV12-3/TRBV12-4	TRBJ1-6	CASRSDGSSHSLHF
TRBV9	TRBJ2-3	CASSVRATGGSITDTQYF
TRBV20-1	TRBJ2-1	CSARRSSSSYNEQFF
TRBV5-1	TRBJ2-7	CASSSGTGRITYEQYF
TRBV29-1	TRBJ1-2	CRADTAQGYGYTF
TRBV9	TRBJ2-3	CASSVEGRGTQYF
TRBV28	TRBJ2-3	CASRSGTSTDTQYF
TRBV2	TRBJ2-3	CASSDPGTRSTDTQYF
TRBV29-1	TRBJ1-2	CSVGFAGGYTF
TRBV20-1	TRBJ1-6	CSARGRTGPSSPLHF
TRBV4-1	TRBJ2-1	CASSHLQGRNEQFF